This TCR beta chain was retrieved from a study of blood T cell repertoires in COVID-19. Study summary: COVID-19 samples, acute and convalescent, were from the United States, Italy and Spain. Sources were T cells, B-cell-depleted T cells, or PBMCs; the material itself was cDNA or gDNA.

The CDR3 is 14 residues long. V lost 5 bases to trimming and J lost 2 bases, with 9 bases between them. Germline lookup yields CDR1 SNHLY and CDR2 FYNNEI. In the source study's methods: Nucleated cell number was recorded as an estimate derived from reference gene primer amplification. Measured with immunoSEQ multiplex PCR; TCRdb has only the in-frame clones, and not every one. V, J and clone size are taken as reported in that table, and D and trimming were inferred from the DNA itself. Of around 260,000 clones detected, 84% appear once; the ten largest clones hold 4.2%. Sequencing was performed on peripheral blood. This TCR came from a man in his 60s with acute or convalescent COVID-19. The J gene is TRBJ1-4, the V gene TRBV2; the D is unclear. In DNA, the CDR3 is TGTGCCAGCAGTCGGAGCGGTACTAATGAAAAACTGTTTTTT. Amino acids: CASSRSGTNEKLFF.